The sequence of this TCR beta chain was determined in a study of early T cells in non-severe SARS-CoV-2 infection. For the study at large: Chains were unpaired, as sequencing was done on bulk RNA from unsorted whole blood.

Whole-study results and caveats: Missing private and CD4 specificities, VDJdb matching favored anti-spike CD8 responses.

This clonotype was picked up a small number of times. Its antigen is undetermined. The CDR3 spans 15 residues. The V and J ends lost 6 bases and 2 bases respectively, with 16 bases between them. Germline V lookup: CDR1 MNHEY, CDR2 SVGAGI. Individual cDNA molecules were tagged with unique molecular identifiers. TCRdb re-analysed the 5' RACE reads in MiXCR, keeping a single row per CDR3 protein. The data show some 40,000 distinct CDR3 sequences, 4.5% to 5% seen once. The sample taken for sequencing was whole blood. This clonotype was sampled from an adult who was a healthcare worker with PCR-confirmed SARS-CoV-2 infection or an uninfected control (not recorded which). The rearrangement joins TRBV6-5 to TRBJ2-5; weak D call: TRBD1 (6 bases). CDR3 nucleotides: TGTGCCAGCAGACGCACCGGGACATTGCAAGAGACCCAGTACTTC. Protein: CASRRTGTLQETQYF.